This T cell receptor beta chain was recovered during a study of CD8 T cells in ankylosing spondylitis. Researchers built TCR beta libraries using quantitative 5'-RACE with molecular barcodes. From the 5' RACE reads, TCRdb called clonotypes with MiXCR, one entry per CDR3 protein. The sample contains roughly 220,000 distinct CDR3 sequences, roughly a tenth of which appear only once. A word on this clonotype: Its cognate antigen is unknown.

Study-level points and caveats: Before this, some motif variants had been reported in reactive arthritis synovial fluid and blood. Disease-linked clones reportedly showed significant enrichment in matched ankylosing spondylitis synovial fluid.

This CDR3 region has 14 residues. V was cut by 6 bases and J by 0 bases, with 9 bases left in between. Germline lookup yields CDR1 SEHNR and CDR2 FQNEAQ (reference sequence). The sequence was obtained from a male donor with ankylosing spondylitis or in good health (not recorded which). The V and J genes are TRBV7-9 and TRBJ1-3; tentatively, D is TRBD1 (6 bases). Sequenced sample: blood, either unsorted or a sorted T cell fraction (not recorded which). CDR3 bases: TGTGCCAGCAGGCAACAGGGCTCTGGAAACACCATATATTTT. It specifies CASRQQGSGNTIYF.